This TCR beta chain derives from a study of shared clonotypes between healthy human individuals. Findings and caveats of the study: Roughly 4.6% of naive CD4 clonotypes were common to a few donors.

This CDR3 is 16 amino acids long. V gave up 3 bases and J gave up 0 bases; unmatched junction bases: 8. The V gene's germline CDR1 is SQVTM and CDR2 ANQGSEA. Produced via immunoSEQ multiplex PCR; TCRdb's table is partial and in-frame only. The repertoire holds approximately 2.4 million clones, with under 97% as singletons. Concerning this clone itself: Antigen specificity is unknown.

The V gene is TRBV29-1, the J gene TRBJ2-1, with 7 bases matching TRBD1. The clonotype was recovered from a man younger than 30 in good health. The sample taken for sequencing was naive CD4+ T cells sorted from blood. Regarding subset: CD45RA+ positively selected. In DNA form, the CDR3 reads TGCAGCGTTGAGGACACAGGGGCCGGCTCCTACAATGAGCAGTTCTTC. Protein product: CSVEDTGAGSYNEQFF.